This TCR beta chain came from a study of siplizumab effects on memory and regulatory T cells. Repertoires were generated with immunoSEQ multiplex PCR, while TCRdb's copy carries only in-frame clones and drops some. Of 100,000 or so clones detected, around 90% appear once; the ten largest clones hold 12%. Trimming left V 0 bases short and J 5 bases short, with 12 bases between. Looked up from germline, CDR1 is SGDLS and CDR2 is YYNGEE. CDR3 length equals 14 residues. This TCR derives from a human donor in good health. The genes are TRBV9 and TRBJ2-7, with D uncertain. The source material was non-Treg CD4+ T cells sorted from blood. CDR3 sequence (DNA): TGTGCCAGCAGCGTAGTCGAGAGTCCCCACGAGCAGTACTTC. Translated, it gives CASSVVESPHEQYF. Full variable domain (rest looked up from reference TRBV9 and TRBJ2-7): DSGVTQTPKHLITATGQRVTLRCSPRSGDLSVYWYQQSLDQGLQFLIQYYNGEERAKGNILERFSAQQFPDLHSELNLSSLELGDSALYFCASSVVESPHEQYFGPGTRLTVT.